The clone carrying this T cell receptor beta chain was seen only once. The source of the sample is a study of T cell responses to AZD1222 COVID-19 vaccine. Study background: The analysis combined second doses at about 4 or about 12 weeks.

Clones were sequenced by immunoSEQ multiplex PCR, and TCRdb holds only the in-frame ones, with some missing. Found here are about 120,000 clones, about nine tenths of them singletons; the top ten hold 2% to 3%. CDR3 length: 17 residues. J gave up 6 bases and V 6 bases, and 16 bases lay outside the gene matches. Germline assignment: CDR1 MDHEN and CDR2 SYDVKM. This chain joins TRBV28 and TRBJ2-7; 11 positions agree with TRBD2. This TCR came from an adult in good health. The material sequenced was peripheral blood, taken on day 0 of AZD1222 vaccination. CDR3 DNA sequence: TGTGCCAGCAGCTTAGCGGGGGGGTTATCGTCTAGCCGCGAGCAGTACTTC. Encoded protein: CASSLAGGLSSSREQYF.